This T cell receptor (beta chain) was obtained from a study of T cells after yellow fever vaccination (dated by TCRdb to the late 2010s). Turning to the overall study: The SMART-Seq v4 Ultra Low Input RNA kit was used to prepare libraries from fractions with low cell numbers. To track T-cell clones before and after primary and booster YFV17D yellow fever vaccination, bulk TCR alpha and beta repertoires were sequenced longitudinally. The cohort comprised two healthy male donors, one aged 18 to 30 and one aged 30 to 40 years. Bulk PBMC replicates and cell subsets were isolated from blood drawn at multiple timepoints before and after both primary and secondary immunization.

From the cysteine through the phenylalanine, the CDR3 covers 14 amino acids. Only CDR3 DNA is held: 42 bases, read in frame from base 1. Taken from the germline V gene, the CDR1 and CDR2 loops are SGHRS and YFSETQ. Between the V and J ends, shortened by 4 bases and 3 bases respectively, the junction contains 13 bases. The treatment or condition label here, explained by the study, means: live attenuated yellow fever vaccine strain. PBMCs were isolated from peripheral blood using a standard Ficoll-Paque protocol. Dynabeads CD4 and CD8 positive selection kits were used to isolate CD4 and CD8 T-cell fractions. TriZol was used to extract RNA from bulk PBMCs, from CD4 and CD8 fractions, and from dextramer-positive and dextramer-negative fractions. This clonotype has more than one count but fewer than ten. The antigen it binds to is not known. The sample holds no much larger clone one base away, and base qualities are not on file.

Broader findings and caveats from the paper: Because only a couple of donors were included in the study, the extent to which the findings can be generalized is limited. A small share of clonotypes occurred in both CD4 and CD8 compartments, likely arising from convergent recombination. The secondary T-cell response was found to be weaker but faster than the primary response, with a peak reached on day 5 rather than on day 15. After the booster, most clones that had expanded after primary vaccination were detected again (around 97% of CD4 and more than 85% of CD8), suggesting broad maintenance of memory. Computational filtering was needed because FACS-sorted repertoires could contain abundant contaminating clonotypes from the bulk population.

Sequenced on an Illumina NovaSeq 6000. TCR cDNA was synthesized by 5'RACE template switching, which introduced a universal primer site and unique molecular identifiers. Priming for cDNA synthesis came from both the TCR alpha and TCR beta constant segments. Library amplification involved two PCR steps, and the second step added sample barcodes and sequencing adapters. Sequencing of the libraries was done on either Illumina HiSeq 2500 (2x100 bp) or NovaSeq (2x150 bp). Processing in the source paper ran as follows. MIGEC was used to demultiplex reads and collapse the reads into UMI consensus sequences, and MiXCR was used for V(D)J alignment. Using edgeR on replicate PBMC samples, clonotypes were called vaccine-responding if FDR was below 0.01 and the log2 fold change was above 5 up to day 15. Bulk clonotypes were assigned CD4 or CD8 identity according to which sequenced CD4 or CD8 repertoire held them at higher abundance. In TCRdb, the public reads were trimmed at Q25 with fastp and aligned with MiXCR, with productive beta chains retained. Each CDR3 protein appears once, grouped with its most common genes and DNA. The V and J calls and clone size are TCRdb's, not the authors'. The sample table shows some 320,000 distinct CDR3 sequences, and about 10% are seen once. Clones ranked in the top ten supply over 3% of the sample.

The chain joins TRBV5-1 to TRBJ1-2; D gene: possibly TRBD1, on 5 matching bases. The material was CD4+ T cells sorted from PBMCs, obtained 5 days after the yellow fever booster vaccination. This clonotype originated in a man in his late teens or twenties who received the YFV17D yellow fever vaccine. The sequenced DNA is TGCGCCAGCAGCCCCCCCGGGACCTACTATGGCTACACCTTC. This is translated as CASSPPGTYYGYTF.